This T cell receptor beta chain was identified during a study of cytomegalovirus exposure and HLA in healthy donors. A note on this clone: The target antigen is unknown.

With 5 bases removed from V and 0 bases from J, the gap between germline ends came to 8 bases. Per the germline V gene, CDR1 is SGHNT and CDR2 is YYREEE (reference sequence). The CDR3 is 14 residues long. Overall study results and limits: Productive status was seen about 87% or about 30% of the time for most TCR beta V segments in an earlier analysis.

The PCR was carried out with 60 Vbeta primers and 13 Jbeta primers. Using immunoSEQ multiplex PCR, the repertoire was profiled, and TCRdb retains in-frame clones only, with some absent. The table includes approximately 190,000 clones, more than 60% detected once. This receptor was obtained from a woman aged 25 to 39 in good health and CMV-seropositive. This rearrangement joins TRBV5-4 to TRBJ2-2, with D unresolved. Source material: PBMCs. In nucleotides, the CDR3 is TGTGCCAGCAGTGCGCAGGCGAACACCGGGGAGCTGTTTTTT. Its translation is CASSAQANTGELFF. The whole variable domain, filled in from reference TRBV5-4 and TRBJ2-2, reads ETGVTQSPTHLIKTRGQQVTLRCSSQSGHNTVSWYQQALGQGPQFIFQYYREEENGRGNFPPRFSGLQFPNYSSELNVNALELDDSALYLCASSAQANTGELFFGEGSRLTVL.